These 24 T cell receptor beta chains came from one sample sequenced in a study of shared clonotypes between healthy human individuals. Generated by immunoSEQ multiplex PCR, the TCRdb table keeps only in-frame clones and is missing some. The sample lists about 800,000 clones; about 96% were seen once. It was CD45RO-negative cells, positively selected for CCR7, that made up naive CD8 cells, with terminally differentiated effector memory CD45RA+ cells excluded. The sample was naive CD8+ T cells sorted from blood. The source is a man aged 25-45 years in good health.

The chain couples TRBV7-6 to TRBJ2-7, with 8 bases that match TRBD2. With V trimmed by 5 bases and J by 5 bases, 5 bases remained unmatched. Germline CDR1 is SGHVS and CDR2 is FNYEAQ. The CDR3 extends over 13 amino acids. CDR3 in amino acids: CASSGGGIDEQYF. The CDR3 bases are TGTGCCAGCAGCGGCGGGGGGATAGACGAGCAGTACTTC. Combining the CDR3 with reference TRBV7-6 and TRBJ2-7 gives the whole variable domain GAGVSQSPRYKVTKRGQDVALRCDPISGHVSLYWYRQALGQGPEFLTYFNYEAQQDKSGLPNDRFSAERPEGSISTLTIQRTEQRDSAMYRCASSGGGIDEQYFGPGTRLTVT.

The chain employs TRBV5-1 and TRBJ1-1; the D gene is possibly TRBD1 (5 bases). This CDR3 contains 13 residues. The germline V gene encodes CDR1 SGHRS and CDR2 YFSETQ. V shed 4 bases and J shed 1 base, with 8 bases lying between them. DNA for the CDR3: TGCGCCAGCAGCCAGGGACCGAACACTGAAGCTTTCTTT. Translating gives CASSQGPNTEAFF.

The chain combines TRBV6-1 with TRBJ1-1; TRBD1 matches at 7 bases. Germline V gene data show CDR1 as MNHNS and CDR2 as SASEGT. CDR3 length: 14 residues. V was pared by 5 bases and J by 0 bases, with 3 bases of the junction left unmatched. The DNA of the CDR3 is TGTGCCAGCAGTCCTACAGGGGTGAACACTGAAGCTTTCTTT. Translation gives CASSPTGVNTEAFF.

CDR3 loop: CASSGRGNYEQYF. Here the CDR3 DNA reads TGTGCCAGCAGCGGGAGGGGAAACTACGAGCAGTACTTC. The chain recombines TRBV7-9 with TRBJ2-7; the match to TRBD2 covers 7 bases. V lost 5 bases and J lost 3; bases outside the gene matches: 4. Germline V gene sequence: CDR1 SEHNR, CDR2 FQNEAQ (reference sequence). This CDR3 comprises 13 residues.

The chain employs TRBV11-2 and TRBJ2-7; tentatively, D is TRBD1 (6 bases). CDR1 is SGHAT and CDR2 is FQNNGV in the germline V gene. The CDR3 totals 15 residues. Trimming stripped 1 base from V and 1 base from J, with 11 bases between. CDR3 amino acids: CASSLVAGASYEQYF. For the CDR3, the DNA is TGTGCCAGCAGCTTAGTAGCAGGGGCGTCCTACGAGCAGTACTTC.

V usage is TRBV15 and J usage is TRBJ2-1; D is uncertain. Germline lookup yields CDR1 LNHNV and CDR2 YYDKDF (reference sequence). V lost 6 bases, J lost 15 bases, and 18 bases lay in between. The CDR3 is 12 residues long. The CDR3 sequence: CATSSLDSTLFF. The CDR3 DNA follows: TGTGCCACCAGTTCTTTAGATTCCACCCTGTTCTTC. Combining the CDR3 with reference TRBV15 and TRBJ2-1 gives the whole variable domain DAMVIQNPRYQVTQFGKPVTLSCSQTLNHNVMYWYQQKSSQAPKLLFHYYDKDFNNEADTPDNFQSRRPNTSFCFLDIRSPGLGDTAMYLCATSSLDSTLFFGPGTRLTVL.

The CDR3 loop is CASSSGPYEQYF. The CDR3, as DNA: TGCGCCAGCAGCTCAGGACCTTACGAGCAGTACTTC. The chain links TRBV10-1 to TRBJ2-7; D not resolved. V lost 6 bases and J lost 4, with 10 bases in between. The CDR3 extends over 12 amino acids. The germline gives CDR1 WNHNN, CDR2 SYGVQD (reference sequence).

The gene calls are TRBV9 and TRBJ2-1; 8 bases match TRBD1. This CDR3 has 14 residues. Germline CDR1 reads SGDLS; CDR2 reads YYNGEE. V shed 3 bases and J 6 bases; nucleotides not matched to a gene: 5. Written as DNA, the CDR3 is TGTGCCAGCAGCGAGGGACAGGCGGGCAATGAGCAGTTCTTC. Encoded protein: CASSEGQAGNEQFF.

The chain carries TRBV9 and TRBJ2-1, with D perhaps TRBD2 (6 bases). Germline assignment: CDR1 SGDLS and CDR2 YYNGEE. Trimming took off 4 bases at V and 0 bases at J, with 8 bases between the two ends. The CDR3 is 14 residues long. The CDR3 loop reads CASSRDSSYNEQFF. The CDR3 bases are TGTGCCAGCAGCCGGGACTCCTCCTACAATGAGCAGTTCTTC.

The chain combines TRBV5-1 with TRBJ2-7; D tentatively reads TRBD1 or TRBD2 (6 bases each). The CDR3 is 15 residues long. V was trimmed by 4 bases and J by 0 bases, leaving 14 bases between them. CDR1 and CDR2 from the germline V gene are SGHRS and YFSETQ. CDR3 loop: CASSETGGASYEQYF. CDR3 coding DNA: TGCGCCAGCAGCGAGACAGGCGGGGCCTCCTACGAGCAGTACTTC.

The rearrangement uses TRBV4-2 and TRBJ2-7; possible D gene TRBD2, 7 bases. This CDR3 region has 16 residues. Germline V gene lookup returns CDR1 LGHNA and CDR2 YNFKEQ. V gave up 4 bases and J gave up 5 bases, with 21 bases separating them. This CDR3 reads CASSLQRGGRLDEQYF. In nucleotides, the CDR3 is TGTGCCAGCAGCCTTCAGAGGGGGGGCAGGTTGGACGAGCAGTACTTC.

The chain recombines TRBV11-3 with TRBJ2-1; TRBD2 aligns across 7 bases. Germline trimming cut 1 base from V and 0 bases from J; bases unmatched to any gene: 6. The V gene's germline CDR1 is SGHNT and CDR2 YENEEA. The CDR3 is 17 residues long. CDR3 amino acids: CASSLGSVAGSYNEQFF. DNA of the CDR3: TGTGCCAGCAGCTTAGGATCAGTAGCGGGCTCCTACAATGAGCAGTTCTTC.

J is TRBJ1-2 and V is TRBV2; D not certain. The CDR3 is 14 amino acids. Germline V gene data show CDR1 as SNHLY and CDR2 as FYNNEI. Deletions cut 3 bases from V and 5 bases from J, with 13 bases between. The CDR3 bases are TGTGCCAGCAGTGAGTCACTCCGGGGATATGGCTACACCTTC. This gives the protein CASSESLRGYGYTF.

The V and J genes are TRBV12-5 and TRBJ2-1, with a possible D match to TRBD2 (5 bases). The CDR3 runs to 14 residues. CDR1 and CDR2 from the germline V gene are LGHNT and FRNRAP. The V gene lost 1 base and the J gene lost 6 bases, with 10 bases spanning the gap. This CDR3 reads CASGLDGGVNEQFF. CDR3 in DNA: TGTGCTAGTGGTTTGGACGGAGGAGTCAATGAGCAGTTCTTC.

The V and J genes are TRBV6-1 and TRBJ2-7; 11 nucleotides align to TRBD2. V was pared by 6 bases and J by 0 bases, with 4 bases of the junction left unmatched. CDR1 and CDR2 from the germline V gene are MNHNS and SASEGT. The CDR3 runs 15 residues. The CDR3 nucleotides read TGTGCCAGCAGAAGTACTAGCGGGAGCTCCTACGAGCAGTACTTC. Its translation: CASRSTSGSSYEQYF.

The chain is built from TRBV14 and TRBJ2-7; 7 nucleotides match TRBD1. The CDR3 is 15 amino acids. The V gene end was trimmed by 5 bases and the J gene end by 0 bases; junction bases not matched to a gene: 7. Germline V gene lookup returns CDR1 SGHDN and CDR2 FVKESK. The CDR3 DNA sequence: TGTGCCAGCAGCTCTCGGGACAGACCCTCCTACGAGCAGTACTTC. This gives the protein CASSSRDRPSYEQYF.

Of note for this clone: Other DNA sequences in the sample encode the same CDR3. The chain employs TRBV4-1 and TRBJ2-5; unclear D gene. The CDR3 loop spans 15 amino acids. Germline values: CDR1 MGHRA, CDR2 YSYEKL. V lost 0 bases, J lost 1 base, and 9 bases lay in between. CDR3 bases: TGCGCCAGCAGCCAAGATGTAGGTTTCCAAGAGACCCAGTACTTC. Its translation is CASSQDVGFQETQYF.

This sequence joins TRBV5-8 and TRBJ1-2; possible D gene TRBD1, 5 bases. Per germline, CDR1 SGHTS and CDR2 YDEGEE. V gave up 0 bases and J gave up 4 bases, with 16 bases separating them. There are 16 residues in the CDR3. The CDR3 sequence is CASSLDGTMVGYGYTF. As DNA, the CDR3 is TGTGCCAGCAGCTTGGATGGGACCATGGTGGGCTATGGCTACACCTTC.

The V gene is TRBV19, the J gene TRBJ2-2, with D hard to call. CDR3 length: 13 residues. Germline CDR1 is LNHDA and CDR2 is SQIVND (reference sequence). The CDR3 sequence: CALYSRHTGELFF. The CDR3 DNA reads as TGTGCGCTATATAGCAGACACACCGGGGAGCTGTTTTTT.

The chain is built from TRBV10-3 and TRBJ2-5; no definite D call. With 3 bases removed from V and 2 bases from J, the gap between germline ends came to 7 bases. Per the germline V gene, CDR1 is ENHRY and CDR2 is SYGVKD. CDR3 length: 13 residues. For the CDR3, the DNA is TGTGCCATCAGTGACCCCCGTCAAGAGACCCAGTACTTC. Translating it yields CAISDPRQETQYF.

The chain employs TRBV27 and TRBJ2-3, with a possible D match to TRBD2 (5 bases). V lost 0 bases to trimming and J lost 7 bases, with 14 bases between them. This CDR3 has 15 amino acids. Germline V gene data show CDR1 as MNHEY and CDR2 as SMNVEV (reference sequence). CDR3 DNA sequence: TGTGCCAGCAGTTTATCCTCGGCTAGCAGGCATACGCAGTATTTT. The encoded protein is CASSLSSASRHTQYF.

The chain combines TRBV5-5 with TRBJ2-7; weak D call: TRBD1 (5 bases). The germline CDR1 and CDR2 sequences are SGHKS and YYEKEE (reference sequence). V shed 4 bases and J shed 2 bases, with 13 bases lying between them. This CDR3 is built from 14 residues. The CDR3 DNA is TGTGCCAGCAGCAAGGGGAACTACCCCTACGAGCAGTACTTC. Protein sequence: CASSKGNYPYEQYF.

V is TRBV27 and J is TRBJ1-4; D not resolved. This CDR3 has 15 amino acids. V lost 6 bases and J lost 0, with 11 bases in between. Per the germline V gene, CDR1 is MNHEY and CDR2 is SMNVEV (reference sequence). CDR3 nucleotide sequence: TGTGCCAGCAGCATCCTGGGAACAACTAATGAAAAACTGTTTTTT. This encodes CASSILGTTNEKLFF.

This rearrangement joins TRBV28 to TRBJ2-7, with TRBD1 identical over 8 bases. CDR1 and CDR2 (germline): MDHEN, SYDVKM. The CDR3 spans 18 residues. Germline trimming cut 3 bases from V and 0 bases from J; bases unmatched to any gene: 13. CDR3 bases: TGTGCCAGCAGTTTTCATACCTCCTCAGGGGGCGGCTCCTACGAGCAGTACTTC. This codes for CASSFHTSSGGGSYEQYF.